Described below is a single T cell receptor (beta chain) sequence and its context. A single base is all that separates this from a far larger clone, so a read error is likely. This sample was taken from a study of shared clonotypes between healthy human individuals. Sequencing used immunoSEQ multiplex PCR; TCRdb keeps in-frame clones, though not all of them. Of 470,000 or so clones detected, around 73% appear once; the ten largest clones hold 12%. The sequenced sample consisted of PBMCs. This clonotype was sampled from a middle-aged woman in good health. Some clones in this sample may be carry-over from other donors' samples.

The CDR3 DNA follows: TGTGCCAGCAAACTGACCCCAACTAATGAAAAACTGTTTTTT. It yields the protein CASKLTPTNEKLFF. This chain connects TRBV27 to TRBJ1-4; D remains unclear. The CDR3 runs to 14 residues. Trimming stripped 7 bases from V and 0 bases from J, with 9 bases between. The germline CDR1 and CDR2 sequences are MNHEY and SMNVEV (reference sequence).